The rows below give T cell receptor beta chains drawn from one sample of a study of T cells in Graves' hyperthyroidism and ophthalmopathy. Each CDR3 protein is one row after TCRdb ran MiXCR on the multiplex PCR reads. The table has roughly 400,000 distinct CDR3 sequences, over 12% seen once. Source material: blood. The origin of the receptors is a man aged 50-60 years with Graves' ophthalmopathy. Each CDR3 is given with its conserved first and last residue. Each record gives: V gene, J gene, CDR3 protein.

TRBV15	TRBJ2-3	CATSRGQGHLGDTQYF
TRBV12-5	TRBJ1-2	CASGLATGTGGGGYTF
TRBV5-1	TRBJ2-7	CASSLVSSKNSCEQYF
TRBV12-3/TRBV12-4	TRBJ1-1	CASSLHGAKNTEAFF
TRBV6-1	TRBJ1-4	CASSGRTGTGNEKLFF
TRBV29-1	TRBJ2-1	CSVDGRVNEQFF
TRBV9	TRBJ1-2	CASSKDMGGYTF
TRBV5-4	TRBJ2-5	CASSRQGEETQYF
TRBV6-1	TRBJ2-3	CASSESGRSTDTQYF
TRBV9	TRBJ1-2	CASSVVSGQGKGGYTF
TRBV24-1	TRBJ2-5	CATSDPERGWQETQYF
TRBV5-8	TRBJ2-5	CASSWGPLEETQYF
TRBV5-1	TRBJ1-5	CASSLGSRDGQPQHF
TRBV5-1	TRBJ2-5	CASSLGKGLQETQYF
TRBV29-1	TRBJ2-1	CSVGTGNGGRAGDEQFF
TRBV25-1	TRBJ1-4	CASRLGNEKLFF
TRBV7-8	TRBJ1-4	CASSPSTGGSEKLFF
TRBV3-1	TRBJ2-3	CASSETSGPGDTQYF
TRBV20-1	TRBJ2-1	CTISGNSNNEQFF
TRBV19	TRBJ2-1	CASSIARGSYNEQFF
TRBV9	TRBJ2-2	CASSFDLGQGGLGELFF
TRBV19	TRBJ2-6	CASSIQGGSGANVLTF
TRBV30	TRBJ2-3	CAWSPGVLADTQYF
TRBV30	.	CAWSDPSGRDNEQYF
TRBV20-1	TRBJ2-1	CSAVDRAADEQFF
TRBV27	TRBJ2-3	CASGRAGGPVDTQYF
TRBV6-2/TRBV6-3	TRBJ2-3	CASSYSTSGRTSTDTQYF
TRBV28	TRBJ2-1	CASRRGGDYNEQFF
TRBV3-1	TRBJ1-2	CASSQANYGYTF
TRBV20-1	TRBJ1-5	CSVQDGTYSNQPQHF
TRBV3-1	TRBJ2-7	CASSQGSVAYEQYF
TRBV20-1	TRBJ1-4	CSAFRRGSEKLFF
TRBV29-1	TRBJ2-7	CSVKPRTGPSYEQYF
TRBV4-2	TRBJ1-5	CASRRTDQSNQPQHF
TRBV12-3/TRBV12-4	TRBJ2-5	CASRAGLAGGQETQYF